This T cell receptor (beta chain) was identified during a study of brain metastases from non-small cell lung cancer. This clone was detected only once. Germline CDR1 MNHEY, CDR2 SMNVEV (reference sequence). J lost 0 bases, V lost 3 bases, and 12 bases had no gene match. The CDR3 covers 18 residues. Clones were read by immunoSEQ multiplex PCR, and TCRdb kept only the in-frame ones, dropping some. The sample has roughly 3,600 clones; less than 90% are singletons. The V and J genes are TRBV27 and TRBJ2-3; 7 bases map to TRBD2. The source is a donor aged 40 or older with non-small cell lung cancer. The sequenced material came from primary lung tumor tissue. In DNA, the CDR3 is TGTGCCAGCAGTTTTAGAAACGGCGGGGGTTTTAGCACAGATACGCAGTATTTT. Amino acid sequence: CASSFRNGGGFSTDTQYF.